One sample yielded the 2 T cell receptor beta chains listed below, sequenced in a study of cytomegalovirus exposure and HLA in healthy donors. Use of 60 Vbeta and 13 Jbeta primers characterized the PCR. Here immunoSEQ multiplex PCR was the method, and the copy in TCRdb shows in-frame clones only, minus some. Found here are 150,000 to 200,000 clones, around 81% of them singletons; the top ten hold around 2.2%. Sequenced material: PBMCs. The receptor set was obtained from a woman aged 25-40 years in good health and CMV-seronegative.

The chain couples TRBV7-8 to TRBJ1-3; TRBD1 aligns across 7 bases. V gave up 1 base and J gave up 4 bases; unmatched junction bases: 4. The V gene's germline CDR1 is SGHVS and CDR2 FQNEAQ. The CDR3 consists of 15 residues. The CDR3 region is CASSLDPGQGNTIYF. CDR3 nucleotide sequence: TGTGCCAGCAGCTTAGACCCGGGACAGGGAAACACCATATATTTT.

The count of this clone is one. The chain combines TRBV7-3 with TRBJ1-1; 7 bases map to TRBD1. Trimming cost V 5 bases and J 3 bases; bases outside gene matches: 9. Germline V lookup: CDR1 SGHTA, CDR2 FQGTGA. The CDR3 is 15 amino acids. CDR3 residues: CASSPLTGKDTEAFF. The DNA for the CDR3 is TGTGCCAGCAGCCCCCTGACAGGGAAGGACACTGAAGCTTTCTTT.